The source of this T cell receptor beta chain is a study of blood T cells in healthy people across ages. The authors isolated at least 6 million PBMCs per sample. V was pared by 3 bases and J by 8 bases, with 11 bases of the junction left unmatched. There are 15 residues in the CDR3. Germline V CDR1 and CDR2: SGHTA, FQGNSA. This clonotype turned up a few times. For the second PCR, which ran for about 6 to 11 cycles, a sample-barcoded 5' primer and a J-beta primer mix were used. TCRdb re-called the 5' RACE reads with MiXCR, one entry per CDR3 protein. Among 1.5 million to 2 million distinct CDR3 sequences listed, approximately 30% were seen once.

What was sequenced was blood. This clonotype was obtained from a woman aged 25-40 years in good health. This chain joins TRBV7-2 and TRBJ1-2; 8 nucleotides agree with TRBD1. CDR3 in amino acids: CASSFPPRTGSGYTF. CDR3 bases: TGTGCCAGCAGCTTTCCCCCCCGGACAGGGTCCGGCTACACCTTC.